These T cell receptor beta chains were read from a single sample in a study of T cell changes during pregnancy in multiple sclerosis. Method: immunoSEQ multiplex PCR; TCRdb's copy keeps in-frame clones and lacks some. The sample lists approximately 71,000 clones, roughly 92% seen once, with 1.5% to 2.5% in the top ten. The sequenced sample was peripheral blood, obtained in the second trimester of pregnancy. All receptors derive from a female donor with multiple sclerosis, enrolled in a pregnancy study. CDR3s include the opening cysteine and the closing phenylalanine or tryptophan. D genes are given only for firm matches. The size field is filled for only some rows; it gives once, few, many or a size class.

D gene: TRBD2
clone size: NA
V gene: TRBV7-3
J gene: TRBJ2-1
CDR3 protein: CASGGGANEQFF
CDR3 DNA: TGTGCCAGCGGCGGGGGGGCCAATGAGCAGTTCTTC

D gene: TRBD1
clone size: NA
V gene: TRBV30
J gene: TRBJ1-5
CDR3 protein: CAWSKGTGSQPQHF
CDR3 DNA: TGTGCCTGGAGTAAAGGGACAGGGTCTCAGCCCCAGCATTTT

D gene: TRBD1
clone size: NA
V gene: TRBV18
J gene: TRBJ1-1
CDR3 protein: CASSPPPGQKNTEAFF
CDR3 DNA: TGTGCCAGCTCACCCCCTCCGGGACAGAAGAACACTGAAGCTTTCTTT

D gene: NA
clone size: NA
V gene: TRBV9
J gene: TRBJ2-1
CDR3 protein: CASSVGGTHNEQFF
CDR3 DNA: TGTGCCAGCAGCGTGGGGGGTACCCACAATGAGCAGTTCTTC

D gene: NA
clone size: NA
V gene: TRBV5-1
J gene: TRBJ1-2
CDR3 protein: CASSLGQGGGYTF
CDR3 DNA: TGCGCCAGCAGCTTGGGGCAGGGAGGAGGCTACACCTTC

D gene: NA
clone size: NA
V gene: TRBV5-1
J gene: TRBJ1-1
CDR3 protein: CASSLGGEGMGTEAFF
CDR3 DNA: TGCGCCAGCAGCTTGGGAGGAGAGGGTATGGGCACTGAAGCTTTCTTT

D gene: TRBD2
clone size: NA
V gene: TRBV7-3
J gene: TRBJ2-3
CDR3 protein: CASSPIAGGGPDTQYF
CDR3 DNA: TGTGCCAGCAGCCCGATAGCGGGGGGGGGACCAGATACGCAGTATTTT

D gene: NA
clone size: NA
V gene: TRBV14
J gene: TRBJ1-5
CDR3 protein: CASSPMGGNQPQHF
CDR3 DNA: TGTGCCAGCAGCCCCATGGGAGGCAATCAGCCCCAGCATTTT

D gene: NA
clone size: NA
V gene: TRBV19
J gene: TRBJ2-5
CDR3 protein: CASSLGGAMQETQYF
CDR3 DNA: TGTGCCAGTAGCTTGGGCGGGGCCATGCAAGAGACCCAGTACTTC

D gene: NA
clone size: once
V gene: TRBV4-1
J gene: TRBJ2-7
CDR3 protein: CASSQDSQSYEQYF
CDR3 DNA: TGCGCCAGCAGCCAAGATAGCCAGTCCTACGAGCAGTACTTC

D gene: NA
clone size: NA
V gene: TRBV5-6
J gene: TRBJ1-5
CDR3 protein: CASSPGWSNQPQHF
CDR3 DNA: TGTGCCAGCAGCCCAGGGTGGAGCAATCAGCCCCAGCATTTT

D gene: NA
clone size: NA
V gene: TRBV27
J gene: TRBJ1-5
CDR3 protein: CASRQGGSNQPQHF
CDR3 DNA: TGTGCCAGCAGACAGGGAGGGAGCAATCAGCCCCAGCATTTT

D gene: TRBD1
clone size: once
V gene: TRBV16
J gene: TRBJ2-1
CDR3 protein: CASSREGTGGNEQFF
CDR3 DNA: TGTGCCAGCAGCCGTGAAGGGACAGGGGGCAATGAGCAGTTCTTC

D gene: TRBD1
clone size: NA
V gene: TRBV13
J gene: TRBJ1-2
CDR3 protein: CASSAPGQGRFGGYTF
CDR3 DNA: TGTGCCAGCAGCGCTCCGGGACAGGGGAGATTCGGTGGCTACACCTTC

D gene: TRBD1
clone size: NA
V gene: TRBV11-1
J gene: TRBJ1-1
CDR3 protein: CASSLYAGGTNTEAFF
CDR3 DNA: TGTGCCAGCAGCTTATACGCAGGGGGAACGAACACTGAAGCTTTCTTT

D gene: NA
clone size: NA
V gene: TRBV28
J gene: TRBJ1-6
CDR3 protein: CASSSGSPLHF
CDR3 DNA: TGTGCCAGCTCCTCAGGATCACCCCTCCACTTT

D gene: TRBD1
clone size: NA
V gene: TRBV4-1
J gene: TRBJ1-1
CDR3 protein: CASSFRQGLYTEAFF
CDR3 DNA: TGCGCCAGCAGCTTTAGACAGGGACTTTACACTGAAGCTTTCTTT

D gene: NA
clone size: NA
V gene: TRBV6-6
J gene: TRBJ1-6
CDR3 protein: CASARESYNSPLHF
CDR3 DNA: TGTGCCAGCGCGAGGGAGTCCTATAATTCACCCCTCCACTTT

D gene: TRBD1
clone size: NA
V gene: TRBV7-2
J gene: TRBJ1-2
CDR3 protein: CASSATGIEGYTF
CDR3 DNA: TGTGCCAGCAGCGCGACAGGGATCGAAGGCTACACCTTC

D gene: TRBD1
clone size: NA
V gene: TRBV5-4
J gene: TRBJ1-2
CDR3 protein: CASSYDGTGASGYTF
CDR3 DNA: TGTGCCAGCAGCTACGACGGGACAGGGGCTAGTGGCTACACCTTC

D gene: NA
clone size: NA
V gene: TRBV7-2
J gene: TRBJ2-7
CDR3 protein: CASSLRQYPYEQYF
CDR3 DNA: TGTGCCAGCAGCCTACGACAGTACCCCTACGAGCAGTACTTC

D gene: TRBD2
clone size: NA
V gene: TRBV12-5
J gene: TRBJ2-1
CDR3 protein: CASIGLANEQFF
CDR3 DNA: TGTGCTAGTATCGGACTAGCTAATGAGCAGTTCTTC

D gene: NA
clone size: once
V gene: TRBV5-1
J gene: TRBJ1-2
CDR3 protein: CASSLNSVSPNYGYTF
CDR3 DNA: TGCGCCAGCAGCTTGAACTCCGTGTCACCTAACTATGGCTACACCTTC

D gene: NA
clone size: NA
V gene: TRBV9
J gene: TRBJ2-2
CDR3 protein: CASSAIAGATGELFF
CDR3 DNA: TGTGCCAGCAGCGCGATAGCAGGGGCCACCGGGGAGCTGTTTTTT

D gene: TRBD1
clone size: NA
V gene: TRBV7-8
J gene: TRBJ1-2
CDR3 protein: CASSLRDSRSSPYGYTF
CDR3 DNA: TGTGCCAGCAGCTTAAGGGACAGCAGGTCATCCCCCTATGGCTACACCTTC

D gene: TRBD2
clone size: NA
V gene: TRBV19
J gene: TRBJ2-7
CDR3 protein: CASSIDLLAGDLFSYEQYF
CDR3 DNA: TGTGCCAGTAGTATAGATCTGCTAGCGGGGGACCTATTTTCCTACGAGCAGTACTTC

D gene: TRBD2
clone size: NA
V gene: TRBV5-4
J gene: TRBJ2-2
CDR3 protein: CASSPSSGRALRELFF
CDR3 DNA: TGTGCCAGCAGCCCATCTAGCGGGAGGGCCCTCCGGGAGCTGTTTTTT

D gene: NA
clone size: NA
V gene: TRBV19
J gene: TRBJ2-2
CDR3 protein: CASSIDRNTGELFF
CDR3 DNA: TGTGCCAGTAGTATAGACAGAAACACCGGGGAGCTGTTTTTT

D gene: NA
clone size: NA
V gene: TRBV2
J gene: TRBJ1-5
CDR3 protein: CASSLQGINSNQPQHF
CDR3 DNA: TGTGCCAGCAGTCTACAGGGAATCAATAGCAATCAGCCCCAGCATTTT

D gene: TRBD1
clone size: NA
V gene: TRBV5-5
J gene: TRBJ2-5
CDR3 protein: CASSWDRSRETQYF
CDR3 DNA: TGTGCCAGCAGTTGGGACAGGTCTAGAGAGACCCAGTACTTC

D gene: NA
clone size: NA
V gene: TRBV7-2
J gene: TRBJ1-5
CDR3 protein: CASSLEYSQPQHF
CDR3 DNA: TGTGCCAGCAGCTTAGAATATTCCCAGCCCCAGCATTTT

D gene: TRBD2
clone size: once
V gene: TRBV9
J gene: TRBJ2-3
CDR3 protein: CASSVAGWGGALTDTQYF
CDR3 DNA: TGTGCCAGCAGCGTAGCGGGATGGGGGGGAGCGCTCACAGATACGCAGTATTTT

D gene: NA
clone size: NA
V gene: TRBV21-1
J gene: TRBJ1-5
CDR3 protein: CASSRRQVGQPQHF
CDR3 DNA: TGTGCCAGCAGCAGAAGACAGGTAGGCCAGCCCCAGCATTTT

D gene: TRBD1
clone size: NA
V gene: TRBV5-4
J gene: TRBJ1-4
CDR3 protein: CASSWGQATNEKLFF
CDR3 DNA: TGTGCCAGCAGCTGGGGACAGGCAACTAATGAAAAACTGTTTTTT

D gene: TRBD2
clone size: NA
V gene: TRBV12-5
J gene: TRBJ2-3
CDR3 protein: CASGSGLAGGTDTQYF
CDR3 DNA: TGTGCTAGTGGCTCCGGACTAGCGGGGGGCACAGATACGCAGTATTTT

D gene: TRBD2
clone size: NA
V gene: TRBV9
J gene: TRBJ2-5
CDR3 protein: CASSVAGGRGETQYF
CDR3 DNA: TGTGCCAGCAGCGTAGCGGGGGGGAGAGGTGAGACCCAGTACTTC

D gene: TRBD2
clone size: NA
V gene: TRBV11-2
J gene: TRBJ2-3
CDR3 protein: CASSSSGGTDTQYF
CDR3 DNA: TGTGCCAGCAGCTCTAGCGGAGGCACAGATACGCAGTATTTT

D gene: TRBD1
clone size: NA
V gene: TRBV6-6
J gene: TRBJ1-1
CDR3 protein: CASSARQGNTEAFF
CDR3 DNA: TGTGCCAGCAGTGCCCGACAGGGGAACACTGAAGCTTTCTTT

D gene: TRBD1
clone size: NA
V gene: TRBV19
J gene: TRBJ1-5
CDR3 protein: CASSADRDGNQPQHF
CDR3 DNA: TGTGCCAGTAGTGCGGACAGGGACGGCAATCAGCCCCAGCATTTT

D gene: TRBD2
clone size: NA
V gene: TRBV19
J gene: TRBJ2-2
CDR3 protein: CASSSLAGGTGELFF
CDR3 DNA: TGTGCCAGTAGCTCACTAGCGGGAGGCACCGGGGAGCTGTTTTTT

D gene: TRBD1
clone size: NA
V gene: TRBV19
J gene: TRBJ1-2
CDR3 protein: CASSIGQGRGYTF
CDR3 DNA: TGTGCCAGTAGTATCGGACAGGGACGCGGCTACACCTTC

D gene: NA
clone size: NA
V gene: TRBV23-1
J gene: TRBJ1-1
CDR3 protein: CDTGQNTNLNTEAFF
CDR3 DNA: TGCGATACCGGACAGAACACTAACCTAAACACTGAAGCTTTCTTT

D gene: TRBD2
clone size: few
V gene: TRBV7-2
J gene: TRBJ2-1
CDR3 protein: CASSSAGGFGEQFF
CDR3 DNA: TGTGCCAGCAGCTCAGCGGGGGGTTTCGGGGAGCAGTTCTTC

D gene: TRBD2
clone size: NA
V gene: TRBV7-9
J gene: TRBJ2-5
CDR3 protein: CASSLRHRLAGEETQYF
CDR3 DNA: TGTGCCAGCAGCTTACGCCACAGACTAGCGGGAGAAGAGACCCAGTACTTC

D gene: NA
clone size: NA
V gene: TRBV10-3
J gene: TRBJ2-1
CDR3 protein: CAISDGFFQRTTSYNEQFF
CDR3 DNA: TGTGCCATCAGTGACGGCTTTTTTCAGCGGACCACCTCCTACAATGAGCAGTTCTTC